This T cell receptor beta chain was observed in a study of blood T cells in healthy people across ages. General study findings and limits: A strong correlation was seen between TCR beta diversity and naive T cell percentage. While age rose, TCR beta diversity per million T cells dropped in a roughly linear way. When set beside aged donors, long-lived donors presented more naive CD4+ cells and higher diversity.

Germline V gene sequence: CDR1 LGHDT, CDR2 YNNKEL (reference sequence). This CDR3 region has 15 residues. About this clonotype: Its antigen is not identified.

PCR was performed a second time for about 6 to 11 cycles using a sample-barcoded 5' primer and a J-beta primer mix. Using its own MiXCR run on the 5' RACE reads, TCRdb lists one record per CDR3 protein. The table records about 760,000 distinct CDR3 sequences, around 25% of them present only once. These data also formed part of another study, on T cells of mothers and their children. That report notes: Three healthy Caucasian mothers, along with their six children, served as the donors.

The chain uses TRBV3-1 and TRBJ2-7; D possibly matches TRBD1 or TRBD2 (5 bases each). The closer fit of TRBJ2-5 to the DNA end suggests the J call may be wrong. The sample was blood. This TCR derives from a boy aged 10-17 years in good health. CDR3 sequence reads: CASSQDAAGTETQYF. Written as DNA, the CDR3 is TGTGCCAGCAGCCAAGATGCGGCAGGGACGGAGACCCAGTACTTC.